This entry lists 12 T cell receptor beta chains sequenced from one sample in a study of control samples from healthy donors and cancer patients. Assay used: immunoSEQ multiplex PCR; TCRdb lists only in-frame clones, some missing. The sample consists of over 80,000 clones, over 60% of them appearing once. The sequenced sample consisted of blood. The source is a woman under 40 in good health.

Comments on this clone: The same CDR3 arises from other DNA sequences in this sample as well. The CDR3 DNA reads TGTGCCACCAGCAGAAAAGGGACAGAAGCTTTCTTT. Protein product: CATSRKGTEAFF. The V gene is TRBV15, the J gene TRBJ1-1; possible D gene TRBD1, 6 bases. This CDR3 has 12 amino acids. Germline CDR1 and CDR2: LNHNV and YYDKDF (reference sequence). V gave up 2 bases and J gave up 8 bases, with 9 bases separating them.

The chain is built from TRBV11-1 and TRBJ1-1; no clear D. Germline assignment: CDR1 SGHAT and CDR2 FQDESV (reference sequence). The CDR3 runs to 16 residues. Trimming left V 6 bases short and J 0 bases short, with 17 bases between. CDR3 nucleotides: TGTGCCAGCAGTTCACTAGGACCCATCATGAACACTGAAGCTTTCTTT. Translated, it gives CASSSLGPIMNTEAFF.

The rearrangement joins TRBV19 to TRBJ2-7; D is possibly TRBD1 or TRBD2 (5 bases each). V was shortened by 6 bases and J by 12 bases, with 24 bases between the two germline ends. CDR1 and CDR2 from the germline V gene are LNHDA and SQIVND (reference sequence). The CDR3 totals 14 residues. The CDR3 reads CASSTPGEGARPYF. The DNA for the CDR3 is TGTGCCAGTAGCACCCCCGGGGAAGGGGCGCGCCCGTACTTC.

The gene calls are TRBV2 and TRBJ1-1; a weak D match, TRBD1 (5 bases). CDR1 and CDR2 from the germline V gene are SNHLY and FYNNEI. V was shortened by 4 bases and J by 6 bases, with 12 bases between the two germline ends. This CDR3 spans 13 amino acids. The chain's CDR3 is CASSVGQGPEAFF. The CDR3 coding sequence is TGTGCCAGCAGTGTCGGACAAGGGCCTGAAGCTTTCTTT.

This chain uses TRBV7-8 with TRBJ2-1; TRBD1 aligns across 9 bases. V shed 8 bases and J 1 base; nucleotides not matched to a gene: 9. The CDR3 extends over 16 amino acids. Germline V gene sequence: CDR1 SGHVS, CDR2 FQNEAQ. The CDR3 DNA reads as TGTGCCAGCTTGGGAGGGACAGGGAGTTCCTACAATGAGCAGTTCTTC. This sequence encodes CASLGGTGSSYNEQFF.

This rearrangement joins TRBV13 to TRBJ2-2, with D uncertain. The length of the CDR3 is 11 residues. V lost 1 base and J 9 bases, leaving 3 bases between the germline ends. From germline, CDR1 is PRHDT and CDR2 FYEKMQ (reference sequence). CDR3 sequence (DNA): TGTGCCAGCAGCTTAGAGCGGGAGCTGTTTTTT. Protein product: CASSLERELFF.

The gene calls are TRBV5-4 and TRBJ2-2, with D possibly being TRBD1 (6 bases). V lost 4 bases to trimming and J lost 7 bases, with 20 bases between them. The length of the CDR3 is 16 residues. The germline V gene encodes CDR1 SGHNT and CDR2 YYREEE (reference sequence). The CDR3 protein is CASSATQGHRSGELFF. CDR3 coding DNA: TGTGCCAGCAGCGCGACACAGGGACACCGAAGCGGGGAGCTGTTTTTT.

The chain links TRBV18 to TRBJ1-4; D is unclear. Germline lookup yields CDR1 KGHSH and CDR2 LQKENI. The CDR3 totals 13 residues. Trimming took 3 bases from V and 8 from J, leaving 10 bases between them. The DNA for the CDR3 is TGTGCCAGCTCACCTTACGACGGAGAAAAACTGTTTTTT. Translating it yields CASSPYDGEKLFF.

The sample holds one count of this clone. CDR3 nucleotides: TGTGCCAGCAGCTTTAGCGGGGGGGCGGAAGATACGCAGTATTTT. Encoded protein: CASSFSGGAEDTQYF. The rearrangement uses TRBV7-9 and TRBJ2-3; 11 positions agree with TRBD2. The CDR3 sequence is 15 residues long. Germline CDR1 and CDR2: SEHNR and FQNEAQ (reference sequence). V gave up 3 bases and J gave up 5 bases; unmatched junction bases: 4.

With regard to this clone: Other DNA sequences in this sample translate to the same CDR3. This rearrangement joins TRBV12-3 or TRBV12-4 to TRBJ2-3, with D unclear. Trimming removed 3 bases at V and 6 bases at J, with 4 bases between. This CDR3 contains 11 residues. CDR3 residues: CASSFLDTQYF. Written as DNA, the CDR3 is TGTGCCAGCAGTTTTCTGGATACGCAGTATTTT.

V is TRBV5-3 and J is TRBJ1-6, with D maybe TRBD1 (5 bases). TRBV5-3 is an open reading frame, and its role is uncertain. CDR3 length equals 20 residues. Deletions cut 4 bases from V and 0 bases from J, with 23 bases between. CDR3 amino acids: CARSSSRREGLSSYNSPLHF. CDR3 bases: TGTGCCAGAAGCAGCAGTCGCAGGGAGGGCCTCAGCTCCTATAATTCACCCCTCCACTTT.

This clone has only a few counts. The J gene is TRBJ2-1, the V gene TRBV24-1; no clear D gene. There are 15 residues in the CDR3. CDR1 and CDR2 (germline): KGHDR, SFDVKD. Trimming removed 4 bases from V and 9 bases from J, with 18 bases in between. CDR3 DNA sequence: TGTGCCACCAGTGACCAAAGAAAGGACGCGAGTGAGCAGTTCTTC. Protein: CATSDQRKDASEQFF.